These 8 T cell receptor beta chains share one sample of origin, sequenced in a study of T cell repertoires in cytomegalovirus infection. In TCRdb, the reads were re-called with MiXCR into one record per CDR3 protein. The repertoire consists of 200,000 to 250,000 distinct CDR3 sequences, with 9% to 15% occurring once and the leading ten covering 1.5% to 2%. Sequenced material: PBMCs. These receptors were obtained from a human donor in good health (CMV status not recorded). Some clones in this sample may be carry-over from other donors' samples.

Remarks on this clonotype: Just one base apart from a much larger clone, this may be a read error. This chain links TRBV12-3 or TRBV12-4 with TRBJ1-2, with D unclear. The CDR3 is 15 residues long. Deletions cut 8 bases from V and 1 base from J, with 17 bases between. The CDR3 reads CASGRTTAHNYGYTF. The CDR3 DNA reads as TGTGCCAGCGGCCGAACGACGGCTCATAACTATGGCTACACCTTC.

This chain connects TRBV20-1 to TRBJ1-1; TRBD1 is a possible D gene (6 bases). Trimming took 5 bases from V and 1 from J, leaving 14 bases between them. Germline loops: CDR1 DFQATT, CDR2 SNEGSKA (reference sequence). The CDR3 is 14 amino acids. The DNA for the CDR3 is TGCAGTGCTCCCCTTCAGGGGACGAACACTGAAGCTTTCTTT. It is translated as CSAPLQGTNTEAFF.

This clonotype occurred many times. V and J are TRBV6-1 and TRBJ2-3; 11 positions match TRBD2. Trimming removed 7 bases from V and 2 bases from J; junction bases left unmatched: 8. Germline lookup yields CDR1 MNHNS and CDR2 SASEGT. The CDR3 spans 16 residues. The CDR3 DNA reads TGTGCCAGCACCTGGGGGACTAGCGGCCACACAGATACGCAGTATTTT. This encodes CASTWGTSGHTDTQYF.

This clonotype appeared a few times. The chain has TRBV20-1 and TRBJ2-2, with D possibly TRBD1 on 6 matching bases. V lost 2 bases, J lost 3 bases, and 16 bases lay in between. This CDR3 region has 16 residues. Germline assignment: CDR1 DFQATT and CDR2 SNEGSKA (reference sequence). As DNA, the CDR3 is TGCAGTGCTAGACCTCGGGGCAGGGGAGACACCGGGGAGCTGTTTTTT. Translation gives CSARPRGRGDTGELFF.

This chain uses TRBV29-1 with TRBJ2-5; 8 nucleotides match TRBD1. J gave up 3 bases and V 7 bases, and 7 bases lay outside the gene matches. CDR3 length: 13 amino acids. Germline V gives CDR1 SQVTM, CDR2 ANQGSEA. The CDR3 protein is CSATGTGEETQYF. The CDR3, as DNA: TGCAGCGCCACCGGGACAGGTGAAGAGACCCAGTACTTC.

This clonotype was found many times. V usage is TRBV6-2 or TRBV6-3 and J usage is TRBJ2-1; weak D call: TRBD1 (5 bases). Germline lookup yields CDR1 MNHEY and CDR2 SVGEGT. V was cut by 5 bases and J by 6 bases, with 8 bases left in between. The CDR3 has 12 amino acids. For the CDR3, the DNA is TGTGCCAGCAGTCCGCAGGGCAATGAGCAGTTCTTC. As protein: CASSPQGNEQFF.

The rearrangement uses TRBV24-1 and TRBJ1-2; D unresolved. Trimming removed 5 bases from V and 2 bases from J, with 11 bases in between. This CDR3 comprises 14 residues. CDR1 is KGHDR, CDR2 SFDVKD, per germline. CDR3 sequence: CATSARNSNYGYTF. CDR3 sequence (DNA): TGTGCCACCAGTGCGAGGAATTCGAACTATGGCTACACCTTC.

This clonotype has a count of ten or more. The V gene is TRBV20-1, the J gene TRBJ1-5; TRBD1 aligns across 7 bases. V was pared by 3 bases and J by 0 bases, with 5 bases of the junction left unmatched. Germline V CDR1 and CDR2: DFQATT, SNEGSKA (reference sequence). CDR3 size: 15 residues. The CDR3 bases are TGCAGTGCTAGTGCTGGACAGGCTAGCAATCAGCCCCAGCATTTT. It yields the protein CSASAGQASNQPQHF.